This T cell receptor (beta chain) came from a study of beta chain features in type 1 diabetes. Study information: What patients shared with healthy donors was a similar profile of age, gender and cell yields.

Expressed TCRB transcripts were sequenced because the entire RNA isolate underwent reverse transcription. The table came from immunoSEQ multiplex PCR; TCRdb's copy has only in-frame clones and leaves some out. The repertoire has a few hundred thousand clones, more than 12% of them found once; the top ten carry under 0.02%. This clonotype was sampled from a woman aged 18-35 years in good health. The sequenced sample consisted of naive CD4+ T cells from blood.

CDR3 nucleotides: TGTGCCAGCAGCCTTATGGGGACAGGGGAAAAACTGTTTTTT. Its protein is CASSLMGTGEKLFF. The rearrangement uses TRBV14 and TRBJ1-4; 9 nucleotides match TRBD1. Per germline, CDR1 SGHDN and CDR2 FVKESK. Losses at the gene ends were 4 bases for V and 8 bases for J; bases not matched to a gene: 5. CDR3 size: 14 residues.